This note documents a single TCR beta chain sequence. The sample has other DNA sequences that encode this CDR3 too. CDR1 SGHRS and CDR2 YFSETQ come from the germline V gene. V dropped 4 bases and J dropped 1 base, with 8 bases sitting between them. CDR3 length equals 13 residues. Clones were sequenced by immunoSEQ multiplex PCR, and TCRdb holds only the in-frame ones, with some missing. The top ten clones hold over 0.12% of a sample with a few million clones, 85% to 95% of them seen once. This record belongs to a study of shared clonotypes between healthy human individuals. The chain combines TRBV5-1 with TRBJ1-1; D uncertain. This sequence was found in a man between 18 and 29 years old in good health. Specimen: naive CD4+ T cells sorted from blood. Sample subset: CD45RA+ positively selected. CDR3 amino acids: CASSAQENTEAFF. The CDR3 bases are TGCGCCAGCAGCGCTCAGGAGAACACTGAAGCTTTCTTT.